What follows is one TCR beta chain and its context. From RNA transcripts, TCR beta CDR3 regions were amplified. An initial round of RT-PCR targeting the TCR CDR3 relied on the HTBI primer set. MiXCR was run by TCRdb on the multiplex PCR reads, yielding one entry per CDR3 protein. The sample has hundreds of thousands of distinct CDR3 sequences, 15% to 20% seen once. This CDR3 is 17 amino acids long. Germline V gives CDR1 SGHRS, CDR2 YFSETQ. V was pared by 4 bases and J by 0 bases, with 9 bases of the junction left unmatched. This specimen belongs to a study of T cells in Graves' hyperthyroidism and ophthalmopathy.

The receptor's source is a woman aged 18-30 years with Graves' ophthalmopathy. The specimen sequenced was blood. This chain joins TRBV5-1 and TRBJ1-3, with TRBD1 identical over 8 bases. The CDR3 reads CASSPNDRGGSGNTIYF. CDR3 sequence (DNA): TGCGCCAGCAGCCCGAACGACAGGGGTGGCTCTGGAAACACCATATATTTT.